This T cell receptor (beta chain) stems from a study of early T cells in non-severe SARS-CoV-2 infection. Study in general: Chains stayed unpaired after sequencing of bulk RNA from unsorted whole blood. General observations from the study: Lookups in VDJdb leaned toward anti-spike CD8 responses and missed private and CD4 specificities.

This clonotype appeared many times. The antigen remains undetermined. Each CDR3 protein gets one entry after TCRdb re-called the 5' RACE reads with MiXCR. The table has 56,000 or so distinct CDR3 sequences, roughly 10% seen once. Trimming at V came to 5 bases and at J to 6 bases, leaving 4 bases not matched to a gene. This CDR3 region has 14 residues. Germline loops: CDR1 LNHDA, CDR2 SQIVND (reference sequence). This receptor was identified in an adult who was a healthcare worker with PCR-confirmed SARS-CoV-2 infection or an uninfected control (not recorded which). The sequencing sample was made of whole blood. The V gene is TRBV19, the J gene TRBJ2-2, with 9 bases identical to TRBD1. CDR3 coding DNA: TGTGCCAGTAGTGCCGGGACAGGGTCCGGGGAGCTGTTTTTT. This translates into CASSAGTGSGELFF.